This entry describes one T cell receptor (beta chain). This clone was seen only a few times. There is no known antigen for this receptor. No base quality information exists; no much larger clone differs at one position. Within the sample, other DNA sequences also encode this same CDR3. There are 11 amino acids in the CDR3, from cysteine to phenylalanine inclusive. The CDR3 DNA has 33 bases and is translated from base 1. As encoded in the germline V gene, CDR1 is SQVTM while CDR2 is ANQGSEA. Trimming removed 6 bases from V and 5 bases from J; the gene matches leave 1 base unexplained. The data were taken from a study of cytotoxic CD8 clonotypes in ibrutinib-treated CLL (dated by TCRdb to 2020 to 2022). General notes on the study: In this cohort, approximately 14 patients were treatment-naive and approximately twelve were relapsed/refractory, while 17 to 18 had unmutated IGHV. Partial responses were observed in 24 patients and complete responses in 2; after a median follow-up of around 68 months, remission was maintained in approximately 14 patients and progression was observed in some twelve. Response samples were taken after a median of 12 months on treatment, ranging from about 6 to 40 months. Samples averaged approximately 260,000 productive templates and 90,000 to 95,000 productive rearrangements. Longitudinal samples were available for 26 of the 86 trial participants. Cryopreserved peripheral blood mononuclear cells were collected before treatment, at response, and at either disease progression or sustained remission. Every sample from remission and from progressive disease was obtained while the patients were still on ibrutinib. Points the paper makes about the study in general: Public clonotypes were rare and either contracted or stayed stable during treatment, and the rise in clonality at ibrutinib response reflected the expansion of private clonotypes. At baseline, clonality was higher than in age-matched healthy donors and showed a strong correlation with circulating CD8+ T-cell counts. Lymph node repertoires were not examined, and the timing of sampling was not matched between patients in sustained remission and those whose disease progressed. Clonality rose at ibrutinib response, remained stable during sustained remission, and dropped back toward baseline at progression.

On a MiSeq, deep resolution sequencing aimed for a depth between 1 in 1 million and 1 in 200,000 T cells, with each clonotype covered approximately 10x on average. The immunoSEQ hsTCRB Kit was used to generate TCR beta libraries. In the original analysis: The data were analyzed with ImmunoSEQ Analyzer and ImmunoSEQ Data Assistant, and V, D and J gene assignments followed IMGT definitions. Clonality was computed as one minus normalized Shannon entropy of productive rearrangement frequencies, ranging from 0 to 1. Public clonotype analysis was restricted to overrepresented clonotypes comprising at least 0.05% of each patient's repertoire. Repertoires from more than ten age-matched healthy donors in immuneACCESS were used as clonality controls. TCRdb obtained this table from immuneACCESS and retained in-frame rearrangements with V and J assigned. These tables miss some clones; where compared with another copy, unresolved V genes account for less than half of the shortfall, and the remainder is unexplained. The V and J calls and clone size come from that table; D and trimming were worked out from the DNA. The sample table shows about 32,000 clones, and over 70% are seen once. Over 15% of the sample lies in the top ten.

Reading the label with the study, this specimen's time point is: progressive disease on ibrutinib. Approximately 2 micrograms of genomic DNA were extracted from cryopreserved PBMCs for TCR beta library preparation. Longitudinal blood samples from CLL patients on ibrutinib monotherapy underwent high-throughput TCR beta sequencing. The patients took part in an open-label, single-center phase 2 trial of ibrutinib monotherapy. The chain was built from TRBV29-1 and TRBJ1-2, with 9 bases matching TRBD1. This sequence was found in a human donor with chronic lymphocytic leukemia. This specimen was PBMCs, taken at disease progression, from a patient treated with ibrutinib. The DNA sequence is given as TGCAGCGTGACAGGGGGTTATGGCTACACCTTC. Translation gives CSVTGGYGYTF.